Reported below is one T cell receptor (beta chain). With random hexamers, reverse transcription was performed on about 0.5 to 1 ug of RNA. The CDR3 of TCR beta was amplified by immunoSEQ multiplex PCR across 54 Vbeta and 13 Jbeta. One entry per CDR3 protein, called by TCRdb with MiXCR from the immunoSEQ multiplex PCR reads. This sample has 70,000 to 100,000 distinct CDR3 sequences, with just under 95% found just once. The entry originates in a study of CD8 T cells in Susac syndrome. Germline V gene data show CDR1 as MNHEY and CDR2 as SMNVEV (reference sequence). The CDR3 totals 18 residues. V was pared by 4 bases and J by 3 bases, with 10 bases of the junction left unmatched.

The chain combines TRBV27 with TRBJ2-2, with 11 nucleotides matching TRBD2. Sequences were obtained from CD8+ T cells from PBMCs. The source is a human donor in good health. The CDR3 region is CASSSVSGGDGYTGELFF. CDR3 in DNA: TGTGCCAGCAGTTCCGTTAGCGGGGGGGATGGTTACACCGGGGAGCTGTTTTTT.